These 12 T cell receptor beta chains were sequenced from one sample in a study of T-cell reconstitution after alpha-beta-depleted transplantation in children. The TCRbeta library incorporated unique molecular identifiers. Using its own MiXCR run on the PCR reads, TCRdb lists one record per CDR3 protein. The table lists about 830,000 distinct CDR3 sequences, 16% of them singletons. The sequenced sample was PBMCs, mostly from graft donor cells, obtained 360 days after TCRalphabeta/CD19-depleted stem cell transplant. The receptors here all came from a male patient younger than 18 who had a stem cell transplant for acute lymphoblastic leukemia, so the T cells may come from the graft donor.

This clonotype was detected ten times or more. V gene TRBV6-5 combines with J gene TRBJ2-7; no definite D call. The germline V gene encodes CDR1 MNHEY and CDR2 SVGAGI. This CDR3 comprises 14 residues. Deletions cut 3 bases from V and 0 bases from J, with 9 bases between. CDR3 in amino acids: CASSYYGNSYEQYF. Here the CDR3 DNA reads TGTGCCAGCAGTTATTACGGCAACTCCTACGAGCAGTACTTC.

This clonotype was seen more than once but under ten times. The V gene is TRBV11-2, the J gene TRBJ2-5; D possibly corresponds to TRBD1 (5 bases). The CDR3 has 13 amino acids. V was cut by 3 bases and J by 4 bases, with 9 bases left in between. The V gene's germline CDR1 is SGHAT and CDR2 FQNNGV. The CDR3, as DNA: TGTGCCAGCAGCTTTTGGCAGGGAGAGACCCAGTACTTC. Translated, it gives CASSFWQGETQYF.

The rearrangement joins TRBV5-1 to TRBJ2-1; 9 bases are a match to TRBD1. The germline V gene encodes CDR1 SGHRS and CDR2 YFSETQ. CDR3 length: 17 amino acids. The V gene end was trimmed by 2 bases and the J gene end by 7 bases; junction bases not matched to a gene: 13. CDR3 loop: CASSLKNRDRASNEQFF. Written as DNA, the CDR3 is TGCGCCAGCAGCTTAAAAAACCGGGACAGGGCGTCGAATGAGCAGTTCTTC. Full variable domain (outside the CDR3, taken from reference TRBV5-1 and TRBJ2-1): KAGVTQTPRYLIKTRGQQVTLSCSPISGHRSVSWYQQTPGQGLQFLFEYFSETQRNKGNFPGRFSGRQFSNSRSEMNVSTLELGDSALYLCASSLKNRDRASNEQFFGPGTRLTVL.

This clonotype was observed a handful of times. CDR3 region: CASRRPGSGANVLTF. CDR3 DNA sequence: TGTGCCAGCAGGCGTCCAGGGTCTGGGGCCAACGTCCTGACTTTC. The chain is built from TRBV7-2 and TRBJ2-6; TRBD1 is a possible D gene (5 bases). The CDR3 consists of 15 residues. Germline CDR1 SGHTA, CDR2 FQGNSA. The germline V and J ends were trimmed by 6 bases and 1 base, with 10 bases remaining between them.

This clonotype showed up many times. V gene TRBV20-1 combines with J gene TRBJ2-1; 7 nucleotides agree with TRBD2. Germline V gives CDR1 DFQATT, CDR2 SNEGSKA (reference sequence). Trimming took 0 bases from V and 2 from J; bases not matched to a gene: 4. The CDR3 is 15 residues long. The CDR3 spells CSARDSGGAYNEQFF. The DNA for the CDR3 is TGCAGTGCTAGAGATTCGGGGGGTGCCTACAATGAGCAGTTCTTC.

The chain carries TRBV19 and TRBJ2-7, with 9 bases matching TRBD2. The CDR3 consists of 14 residues. Per germline, CDR1 LNHDA and CDR2 SQIVND (reference sequence). V lost 3 bases to trimming and J lost 2 bases; unmatched junction nucleotides: 2. The CDR3 protein is CASSMASGAYEQYF. CDR3 DNA: TGTGCCAGTAGTATGGCTAGCGGGGCCTACGAGCAGTACTTC.

This clonotype showed up just a few times. V gene TRBV6-5 combines with J gene TRBJ2-7; TRBD2 aligns across 10 bases. The germline gives CDR1 MNHEY, CDR2 SVGAGI. The CDR3 covers 13 residues. V lost 4 bases to trimming and J lost 4 bases; unmatched junction nucleotides: 1. In DNA form, the CDR3 reads TGTGCCAGCAGTTTTAGCGGGAGGTACGAGCAGTACTTC. Translation gives CASSFSGRYEQYF.

The gene calls are TRBV9 and TRBJ2-1, with 9 nucleotides matching TRBD1. This CDR3 spans 16 amino acids. Germline-derived CDR1 and CDR2 are SGDLS and YYNGEE. With V trimmed by 2 bases and J by 6 bases, 9 bases remained unmatched. The CDR3 is CASSVVTGGRSNEQFF. CDR3 sequence (DNA): TGTGCCAGCAGCGTTGTTACAGGGGGCCGCAGCAATGAGCAGTTCTTC.

The chain links TRBV6-5 to TRBJ2-2, with D maybe TRBD2 (5 bases). V gave up 5 bases and J gave up 7 bases, with 14 bases separating them. This CDR3 is built from 14 residues. The germline V gene has CDR1 MNHEY and CDR2 SVGAGI. In DNA, the CDR3 is TGTGCCAGCAGTCTACTTGTGGCGGGCGGGGAGCTGTTTTTT. Its translation is CASSLLVAGGELFF.

The sample holds a few counts of this clonotype. This rearrangement joins TRBV5-1 to TRBJ2-3; D gene uncertain. This CDR3 contains 14 residues. Per germline, CDR1 SGHRS and CDR2 YFSETQ. The V end lost 0 bases, the J end lost 1 base, and 6 bases lay between the germline ends. The CDR3 here is CASSLAQRTDTQYF. CDR3 coding DNA: TGCGCCAGCAGCTTGGCACAGCGCACAGATACGCAGTATTTT.

This chain uses TRBV3-1 with TRBJ2-3; 13 bases line up with TRBD2. Germline V gene data show CDR1 as LGHDT and CDR2 as YNNKEL (reference sequence). The CDR3 is 21 amino acids. With V trimmed by 1 base and J by 4 bases, 17 bases remained unmatched. In nucleotides, the CDR3 is TGTGCCAGCAGCCAAGGGTTGAGTAAGACGGTCGGACTAGCGGGGGCAGATACGCAGTATTTT. This gives the protein CASSQGLSKTVGLAGADTQYF.

The chain recombines TRBV4-1 with TRBJ2-7; unclear D gene. V lost 4 bases and J lost 7, with 17 bases in between. The CDR3 covers 14 residues. In germline, CDR1 is MGHRA, CDR2 YSYEKL. The CDR3: CASSPAVIKKEQYF. In DNA form, the CDR3 reads TGCGCCAGCAGCCCGGCGGTAATAAAAAAGGAGCAGTACTTC.